The rows below give T cell receptor beta chains drawn from one sample of a study of cytotoxic CD8 clonotypes in ibrutinib-treated CLL. TCRdb keeps only in-frame clones here, not all; method: immunoSEQ multiplex PCR. The table includes 150,000 or so clones, approximately 80% detected once. The sample was PBMCs, taken after 12 months of ibrutinib treatment. Every receptor here comes from a human donor with chronic lymphocytic leukemia. Both conserved end residues are part of each CDR3. The D gene is left open where the match is weak. Size tells how often a clone was seen (once, few, many) or the class of an expanded clone, and some rows leave it out.

d_gene: TRBD2; j_gene: TRBJ2-7; abundance: NA; v_gene: TRBV11-2; CDR3aa: CASSLQREMAYEQYF; CDR3nt: TGTGCCAGCAGCCTCCAGCGGGAGATGGCCTACGAGCAGTACTTC
d_gene: NA; j_gene: TRBJ2-7; abundance: NA; v_gene: TRBV28; CDR3aa: CASSLGTSYEQYF; CDR3nt: TGTGCCAGCAGTTTGGGTACCTCCTACGAGCAGTACTTC
d_gene: TRBD1; j_gene: TRBJ2-7; abundance: NA; v_gene: TRBV7-3; CDR3aa: CASSPGTGGYEQYF; CDR3nt: TGTGCCAGCAGCCCGGGGACAGGGGGCTACGAGCAGTACTTC
d_gene: TRBD1; j_gene: TRBJ1-1; abundance: NA; v_gene: TRBV5-4; CDR3aa: CASSLGPGDRGPEAFF; CDR3nt: TGTGCCAGCAGCTTGGGGCCCGGGGACAGGGGGCCTGAAGCTTTCTTT
d_gene: NA; j_gene: TRBJ2-5; abundance: NA; v_gene: TRBV5-5; CDR3aa: CASSGGGQETQYF; CDR3nt: TGTGCCAGCAGCGGAGGTGGACAAGAGACCCAGTACTTC
d_gene: NA; j_gene: TRBJ1-1; abundance: NA; v_gene: TRBV19; CDR3aa: CASSNQAHTEAFF; CDR3nt: TGTGCCAGTAGTAATCAGGCCCACACTGAAGCTTTCTTT
d_gene: NA; j_gene: TRBJ2-7; abundance: NA; v_gene: TRBV7-2; CDR3aa: CASSLDDRQYF; CDR3nt: TGTGCCAGCAGCTTAGATGACAGGCAGTACTTC
d_gene: NA; j_gene: TRBJ2-1; abundance: NA; v_gene: TRBV15; CDR3aa: CATSRAEGYNEQFF; CDR3nt: TGTGCCACCAGCCGGGCAGAGGGATACAATGAGCAGTTCTTC
d_gene: TRBD1; j_gene: TRBJ1-5; abundance: NA; v_gene: TRBV2; CDR3aa: CASNDRENQPQHF; CDR3nt: TGTGCCAGCAACGACAGGGAAAATCAGCCCCAGCATTTT
d_gene: TRBD2; j_gene: TRBJ2-1; abundance: NA; v_gene: TRBV18; CDR3aa: CASSPIGGAGVGEQFF; CDR3nt: TGTGCCAGCTCACCAATTGGAGGAGCGGGAGTAGGAGAGCAGTTCTTC
d_gene: NA; j_gene: TRBJ1-2; abundance: NA; v_gene: TRBV10-2; CDR3aa: CASSDTGRGRGYTF; CDR3nt: TGCGCCAGCAGTGATACGGGCAGGGGACGGGGCTACACCTTC
d_gene: TRBD1; j_gene: TRBJ2-2; abundance: NA; v_gene: TRBV4-1; CDR3aa: CASSQFGTGVYGELFF; CDR3nt: TGCGCCAGCAGCCAATTTGGGACAGGGGTTTACGGGGAGCTGTTTTTT
d_gene: TRBD1; j_gene: TRBJ2-7; abundance: few; v_gene: TRBV27; CDR3aa: CASSLSWTGWPEQYF; CDR3nt: TGTGCCAGCAGTTTATCCTGGACAGGGTGGCCCGAGCAGTACTTC
d_gene: TRBD2; j_gene: TRBJ2-3; abundance: NA; v_gene: TRBV7-2; CDR3aa: CASSLVPSGSLLDTQYF; CDR3nt: TGTGCCAGCAGCTTAGTACCTAGCGGGAGTTTATTAGATACGCAGTATTTT
d_gene: TRBD1; j_gene: TRBJ2-1; abundance: NA; v_gene: TRBV4-2; CDR3aa: CASSERDRAHNEQFF; CDR3nt: TGTGCCAGCAGCGAACGGGACAGGGCCCACAATGAGCAGTTCTTC
d_gene: TRBD2; j_gene: TRBJ2-1; abundance: once; v_gene: TRBV15; CDR3aa: CATSRDGTSVYNEQFF; CDR3nt: TGTGCCACCAGCAGAGATGGGACTAGCGTCTACAATGAGCAGTTCTTC
d_gene: TRBD2; j_gene: TRBJ2-1; abundance: NA; v_gene: TRBV6-1; CDR3aa: CASRDTSGRIYEQFF; CDR3nt: TGTGCCAGCAGGGATACTAGCGGGAGAATCTATGAGCAGTTCTTC
d_gene: TRBD2; j_gene: TRBJ2-7; abundance: NA; v_gene: TRBV7-9; CDR3aa: CASSSTYRLAETPTYEQYF; CDR3nt: TGTGCCAGCAGCTCGACCTACCGACTAGCGGAAACCCCTACCTACGAGCAGTACTTC
d_gene: TRBD2; j_gene: TRBJ2-1; abundance: NA; v_gene: TRBV4-2; CDR3aa: CASSQGTSGENEQFF; CDR3nt: TGTGCCAGCAGCCAAGGGACTAGCGGGGAAAATGAGCAGTTCTTC
d_gene: TRBD2; j_gene: TRBJ2-1; abundance: NA; v_gene: TRBV19; CDR3aa: CASSMATSPGTSASYNEQFF; CDR3nt: TGTGCCAGTAGTATGGCCACCTCCCCCGGGACTAGCGCTTCCTACAATGAGCAGTTCTTC
d_gene: TRBD2; j_gene: TRBJ2-1; abundance: few; v_gene: TRBV11-2; CDR3aa: CASSQERGTYNEQFF; CDR3nt: TGTGCCAGCAGCCAAGAGCGGGGAACCTACAATGAGCAGTTCTTC
d_gene: TRBD2; j_gene: TRBJ2-4; abundance: NA; v_gene: TRBV7-8; CDR3aa: CASSLGTSARAKNIQYF; CDR3nt: TGTGCCAGCAGCCTTGGGACTAGCGCAAGAGCCAAAAACATTCAGTACTTC
d_gene: NA; j_gene: TRBJ2-7; abundance: few; v_gene: TRBV5-1; CDR3aa: CASSVPSSYEQYF; CDR3nt: TGCGCCAGCAGCGTTCCTAGCAGTTACGAGCAGTACTTC
d_gene: TRBD2; j_gene: TRBJ2-1; abundance: few; v_gene: TRBV14; CDR3aa: CASSRGLAGTGDEQFF; CDR3nt: TGTGCCAGCAGCCGCGGACTAGCGGGGACGGGCGATGAGCAGTTCTTC
d_gene: TRBD1; j_gene: TRBJ2-1; abundance: NA; v_gene: TRBV7-9; CDR3aa: CASSFRPHRGFYNEQFF; CDR3nt: TGTGCCAGCAGCTTTCGGCCTCACAGGGGCTTTTACAATGAGCAGTTCTTC